The entry below describes one TCR beta chain. One end of the junction does not line up with germline, which may come from a read error. It was with a sample-barcoded 5' primer and a J-beta primer mix that a second PCR of roughly 6 to 11 cycles was run. MiXCR was run by TCRdb on the 5' RACE reads, yielding one entry per CDR3 protein. The table has hundreds of thousands of distinct CDR3 sequences, around a quarter seen once. The record originates from a study of blood T cells in healthy people across ages. The CDR3 spans 16 residues. Germline V gene sequence: CDR1 SNHLY, CDR2 FYNNEI. The data were also submitted as part of a second study, on T cells of mothers and their children. That investigation notes: Each child gave 2.5 million to 3.5 million TCR beta CDR3 reads (each mother, over 9.5 million).

The sequenced sample was blood. The genes are TRBV2 and TRBJ1-6; maybe TRBD1 (6 bases). The source of this sequence is a boy between 10 and 17 years old in good health. This CDR3 reads CTSEAGAPRGDSPLHF. Written as DNA, the CDR3 is TGTACCAGTGAAGCAGGGGCACCTCGGGGCGATTCACCCCTCCACTTT.